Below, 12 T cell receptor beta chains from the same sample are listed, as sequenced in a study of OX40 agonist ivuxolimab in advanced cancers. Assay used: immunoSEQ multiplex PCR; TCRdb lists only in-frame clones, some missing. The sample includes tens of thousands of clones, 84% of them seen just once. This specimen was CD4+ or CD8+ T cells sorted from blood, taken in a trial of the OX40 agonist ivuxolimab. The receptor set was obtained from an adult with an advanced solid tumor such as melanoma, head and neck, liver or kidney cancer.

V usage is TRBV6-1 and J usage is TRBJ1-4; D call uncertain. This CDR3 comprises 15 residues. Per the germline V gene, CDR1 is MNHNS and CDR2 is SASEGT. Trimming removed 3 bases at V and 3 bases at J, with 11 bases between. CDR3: CASSDPGTSNEKLFF. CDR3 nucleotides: TGTGCCAGCAGTGACCCCGGCACCTCTAATGAAAAACTGTTTTTT.

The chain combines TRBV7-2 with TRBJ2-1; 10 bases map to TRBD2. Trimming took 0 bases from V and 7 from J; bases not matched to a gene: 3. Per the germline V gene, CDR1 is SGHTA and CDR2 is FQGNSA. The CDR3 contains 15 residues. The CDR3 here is CASSLAGLARNEQFF. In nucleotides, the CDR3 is TGTGCCAGCAGCTTAGCGGGACTAGCGAGGAATGAGCAGTTCTTC.

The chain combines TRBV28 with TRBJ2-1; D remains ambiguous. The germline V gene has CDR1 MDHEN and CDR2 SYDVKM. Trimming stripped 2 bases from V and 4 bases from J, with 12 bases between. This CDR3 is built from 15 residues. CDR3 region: CASSLPPAPYNEQFF. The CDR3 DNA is TGTGCCAGCAGTTTACCCCCCGCCCCGTACAATGAGCAGTTCTTC.

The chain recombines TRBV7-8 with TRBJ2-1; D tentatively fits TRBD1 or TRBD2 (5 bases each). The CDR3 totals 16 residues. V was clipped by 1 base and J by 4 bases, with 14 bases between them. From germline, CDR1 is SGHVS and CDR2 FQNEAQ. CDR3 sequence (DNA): TGTGCCAGCAGCTTAGTTTTGGGGAGACAGTACAATGAGCAGTTCTTC. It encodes CASSLVLGRQYNEQFF.

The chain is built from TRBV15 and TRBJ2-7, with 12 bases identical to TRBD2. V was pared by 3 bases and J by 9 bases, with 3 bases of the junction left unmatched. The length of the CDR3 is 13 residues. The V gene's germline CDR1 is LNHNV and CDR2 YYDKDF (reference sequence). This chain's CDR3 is CATSRGLAGAQYF. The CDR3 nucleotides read TGTGCCACCAGCAGGGGACTAGCGGGTGCGCAGTACTTC.

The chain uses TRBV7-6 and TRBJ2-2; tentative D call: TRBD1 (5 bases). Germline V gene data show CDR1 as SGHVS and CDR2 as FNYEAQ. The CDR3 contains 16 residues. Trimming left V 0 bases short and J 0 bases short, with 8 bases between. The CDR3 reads CASSLAAGSNTGELFF. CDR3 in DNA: TGTGCCAGCAGCTTAGCGGCAGGGTCGAACACCGGGGAGCTGTTTTTT.

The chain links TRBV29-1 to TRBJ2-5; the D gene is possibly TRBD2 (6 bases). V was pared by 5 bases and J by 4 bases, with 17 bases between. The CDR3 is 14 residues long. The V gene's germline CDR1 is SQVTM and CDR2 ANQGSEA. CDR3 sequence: CSVTGDPRGETQYF. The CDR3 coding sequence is TGCAGCGTTACGGGGGACCCCCGTGGAGAGACCCAGTACTTC.

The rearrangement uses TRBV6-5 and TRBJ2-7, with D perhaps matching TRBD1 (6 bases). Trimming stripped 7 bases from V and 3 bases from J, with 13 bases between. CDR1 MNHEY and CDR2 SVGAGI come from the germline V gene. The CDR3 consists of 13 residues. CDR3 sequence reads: CASIPGENYEQYF. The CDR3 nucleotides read TGTGCCAGCATCCCAGGGGAGAACTACGAGCAGTACTTC.

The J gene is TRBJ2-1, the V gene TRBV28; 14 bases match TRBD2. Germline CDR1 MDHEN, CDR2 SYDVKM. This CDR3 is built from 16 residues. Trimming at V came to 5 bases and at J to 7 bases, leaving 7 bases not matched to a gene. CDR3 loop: CASSGTSGRTGNEQFF. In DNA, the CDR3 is TGTGCCAGCAGTGGGACTAGCGGGAGAACTGGAAATGAGCAGTTCTTC.

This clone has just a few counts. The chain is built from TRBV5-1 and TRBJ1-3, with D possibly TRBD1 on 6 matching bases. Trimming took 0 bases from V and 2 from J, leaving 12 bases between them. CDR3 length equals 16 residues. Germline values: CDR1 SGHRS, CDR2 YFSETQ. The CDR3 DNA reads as TGCGCCAGCAGCTTGGGAGGGGGACCTCCTGGAAACACCATATATTTT. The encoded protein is CASSLGGGPPGNTIYF. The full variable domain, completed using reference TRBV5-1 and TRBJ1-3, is KAGVTQTPRYLIKTRGQQVTLSCSPISGHRSVSWYQQTPGQGLQFLFEYFSETQRNKGNFPGRFSGRQFSNSRSEMNVSTLELGDSALYLCASSLGGGPPGNTIYFGEGSWLTVV.

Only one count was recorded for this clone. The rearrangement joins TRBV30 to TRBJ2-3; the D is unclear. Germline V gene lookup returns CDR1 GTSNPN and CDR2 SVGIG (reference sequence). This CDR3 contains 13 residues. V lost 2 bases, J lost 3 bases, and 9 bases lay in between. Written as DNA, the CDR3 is TGTGCCTGGAGTCAGGCAGTTACAGATACGCAGTATTTT. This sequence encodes CAWSQAVTDTQYF. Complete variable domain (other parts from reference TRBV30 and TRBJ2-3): SQTIHQWPATLVQPVGSPLSLECTVEGTSNPNLYWYRQAAGRGLQLLFYSVGIGQISSEVPQNLSASRPQDRQFILSSKKLLLSDSGFYLCAWSQAVTDTQYFGPGTRLTVL.

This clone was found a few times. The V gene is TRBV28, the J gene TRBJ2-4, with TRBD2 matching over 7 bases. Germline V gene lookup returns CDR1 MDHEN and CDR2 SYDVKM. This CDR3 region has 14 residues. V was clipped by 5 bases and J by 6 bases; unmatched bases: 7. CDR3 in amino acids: CASSPTASGNIQYF. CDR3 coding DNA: TGTGCCAGCAGTCCTACTGCTAGCGGAAACATTCAGTACTTC. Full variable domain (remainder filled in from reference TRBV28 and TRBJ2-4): DVKVTQSSRYLVKRTGEKVFLECVQDMDHENMFWYRQDPGLGLRLIYFSYDVKMKEKGDIPEGYSVSREKKERFSLILESASTNQTSMYLCASSPTASGNIQYFGAGTRLSVL.